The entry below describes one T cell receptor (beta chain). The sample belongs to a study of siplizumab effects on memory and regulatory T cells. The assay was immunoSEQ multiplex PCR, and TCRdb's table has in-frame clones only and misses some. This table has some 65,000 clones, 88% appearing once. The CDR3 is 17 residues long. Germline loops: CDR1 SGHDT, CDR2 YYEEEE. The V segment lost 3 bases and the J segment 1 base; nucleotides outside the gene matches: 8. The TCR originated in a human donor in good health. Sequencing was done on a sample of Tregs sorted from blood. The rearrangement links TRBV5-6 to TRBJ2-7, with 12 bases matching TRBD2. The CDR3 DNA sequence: TGTGCCAGCAGCTCCGGACTAGCGGGATTCCTTTCCTACGAGCAGTACTTC. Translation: CASSSGLAGFLSYEQYF.